The clone carrying this T cell receptor (beta chain) was detected ten times or more. The data belong to a study of T-cell memory formation after mild COVID-19. Each CDR3 protein gets one entry after TCRdb re-called the 5' RACE reads with MiXCR. Of 390,000 or so distinct CDR3 sequences in the sample, 15% to 20% are singletons; the top ten hold about a fifth. The sequence was collected from a man aged 18-30 years who had mild COVID-19 (a few samples of this study predate the infection). Cell type and time point are not known. Sequencing used PBMCs or a T cell subset sorted from them (not recorded which).

The CDR3 nucleotides read TGCGCCAGCAGCTGGGGACAGAACACTGAAGCTTTCTTT. Protein: CASSWGQNTEAFF. J is TRBJ1-1 and V is TRBV5-1, with D possibly being TRBD1 (6 bases). Germline V gene sequence: CDR1 SGHRS, CDR2 YFSETQ. This CDR3 region has 13 residues. The germline V and J ends were trimmed by 3 bases and 1 base, with 7 bases remaining between them. The full variable domain, completed using reference TRBV5-1 and TRBJ1-1, is KAGVTQTPRYLIKTRGQQVTLSCSPISGHRSVSWYQQTPGQGLQFLFEYFSETQRNKGNFPGRFSGRQFSNSRSEMNVSTLELGDSALYLCASSWGQNTEAFFGQGTRLTVV.